These 27 T cell receptor beta chains share one sample of origin, sequenced in a study of CD8+CD57+ T cells in acquired aplastic anemia. Patients sequenced had flow cytometry evidence of CD8+CD57+ cell expansion. Profiling of TCR beta VDJ combinations and CDR3 sequences used genomic DNA as template. TCRdb re-analysed the reads in MiXCR, keeping a single row per CDR3 protein. The sample holds hundreds of thousands of distinct CDR3 sequences; more than 25% are singletons and the top ten take around 0.82%. The sequenced sample was sorted CD4+, CD8+, or CD8+CD57+ T cells (not recorded which) from PBMCs. These receptors all come from a human donor with aplastic anemia.

This clonotype has a handful of counts. Here the CDR3 DNA reads TGTGCCAGCAGCCAAGGGACAGGCAATGAGCAGTTCTTC. Protein product: CASSQGTGNEQFF. The chain uses TRBV4-2 and TRBJ2-1, with 7 bases that match TRBD1. The CDR3 has 13 residues. The trim removed 1 base at V and 6 bases at J, leaving 0 bases unmatched. Per the germline V gene, CDR1 is LGHNA and CDR2 is YNFKEQ.

The table lists this clonotype with a few counts. The chain links TRBV20-1 to TRBJ2-5; D perhaps matches TRBD1 (6 bases). The CDR3 runs to 13 residues. Trimming pared 6 bases from V and 4 bases from J, leaving 15 bases between. Germline CDR1 DFQATT, CDR2 SNEGSKA (reference sequence). CDR3 amino acids: CSAGGQGGETQYF. The CDR3 coding sequence is TGCAGTGCCGGAGGACAAGGGGGAGAGACCCAGTACTTC.

This clonotype was recorded many times. V usage is TRBV10-1 and J usage is TRBJ1-6; D is possibly TRBD1 (5 bases). The germline V gene encodes CDR1 WNHNN and CDR2 SYGVQD (reference sequence). The germline V and J ends were trimmed by 10 bases and 7 bases, with 26 bases remaining between them. This CDR3 comprises 17 residues. The CDR3 bases are TGCGCCACCTTCGTACCCCCAGGGATTATCGACAATTCACCCCTCCACTTT. This encodes CATFVPPGIIDNSPLHF.

This clonotype was counted only a few times. This sequence joins TRBV3-1 and TRBJ1-6; D possibly corresponds to TRBD1 (5 bases). The V and J ends lost 7 bases and 4 bases respectively, with 17 bases between them. The CDR3 is made up of 16 amino acids. CDR1 is LGHDT and CDR2 is YNNKEL in the germline V gene (reference sequence). CDR3 protein: CASTSFGTPYNSPLHF. CDR3 DNA sequence: TGTGCCAGCACCTCTTTCGGGACGCCTTATAATTCACCCCTCCACTTT. The variable domain in full, with the rest retrieved from reference TRBV3-1 and TRBJ1-6, is DTAVSQTPKYLVTQMGNDKSIKCEQNLGHDTMYWYKQDSKKFLKIMFSYNNKELIINETVPNRFSPKSPDKAHLNLHINSLELGDSAVYFCASTSFGTPYNSPLHFGNGTRLTVT.

The chain recombines TRBV25-1 with TRBJ1-2; perhaps TRBD1 as D (6 bases). The CDR3 has 19 residues. Deletions cut 6 bases from V and 3 bases from J, with 29 bases between. Per the germline V gene, CDR1 is MGHDK and CDR2 is SYGVNS. The CDR3 DNA sequence: TGTGCCAGCAGCCCAAATTGGGGGAGAGGGGGAGCGCACGACTATGGCTACACCTTC. Its translation is CASSPNWGRGGAHDYGYTF.

This clonotype was seen many times. This chain joins TRBV20-1 and TRBJ1-1; D remains ambiguous. Germline V gene lookup returns CDR1 DFQATT and CDR2 SNEGSKA (reference sequence). This CDR3 region has 11 residues. V was trimmed by 5 bases and J by 8 bases, leaving 12 bases between them. Here the CDR3 DNA reads TGCAGTGCTCCCCGGCTCGTGGAAGCTTTCTTT. It is translated as CSAPRLVEAFF.

In this sample, this clonotype turned up many times. The V gene is TRBV7-9, the J gene TRBJ2-3; D gene uncertain. The CDR3 spans 12 residues. Trimming left V 5 bases short and J 7 bases short, with 10 bases between. CDR1 SEHNR and CDR2 FQNEAQ come from the germline V gene (reference sequence). The CDR3 coding sequence is TGTGCCAGCAGCAAGACGACTTATACGCAGTATTTT. It yields the protein CASSKTTYTQYF. Filled out from reference TRBV7-9 and TRBJ2-3, the complete variable domain reads DTGVSQNPRHKITKRGQNVTFRCDPISEHNRLYWYRQTLGQGPEFLTYFQNEAQLEKSRLLSDRFSAERPKGSFSTLEIQRTEQGDSAMYLCASSKTTYTQYFGPGTRLTVL.

This clonotype occurred many times. The V gene is TRBV7-2, the J gene TRBJ1-2; the D gene is possibly TRBD1 (5 bases). With 5 bases removed from V and 2 bases from J, the gap between germline ends came to 12 bases. Per germline, CDR1 SGHTA and CDR2 FQGNSA. The CDR3 consists of 14 residues. The DNA of the CDR3 is TGTGCCAGCAGCCCATCCCGGACAAACTATGGCTACACCTTC. As protein: CASSPSRTNYGYTF.

As concerns this clonotype: A read error is possible here, since a much larger clone lies one base away. The gene calls are TRBV7-9 and TRBJ1-6; D ambiguous. Germline CDR1 SEHNR, CDR2 FQNEAQ (reference sequence). Trimming took off 5 bases at V and 15 bases at J, with 2 bases between the two ends. The CDR3 runs 8 residues. The DNA for the CDR3 is TGTGCCAGCAGCCTCCTCCACTTT. Translation: CASSLLHF.

The rearrangement uses TRBV2 and TRBJ2-1; tentative D call: TRBD2 (7 bases). Germline CDR1 and CDR2: SNHLY and FYNNEI. Trimming took off 6 bases at V and 16 bases at J, with 16 bases between the two ends. The CDR3 has 11 amino acids. CDR3 loop: CASSEGGGHFF. CDR3 bases: TGTGCCAGCAGCGAGGGGGGGGGACATTTCTTC.

There are many counts of this clonotype. The J gene is TRBJ2-7, the V gene TRBV11-3; 9 bases fit TRBD1. V lost 5 bases to trimming and J lost 1 base; unmatched junction nucleotides: 6. The germline V gene encodes CDR1 SGHNT and CDR2 YENEEA. This CDR3 region has 15 residues. The chain's CDR3 is CASSPGTGNSYEQYF. The CDR3 nucleotides are TGTGCCAGCAGCCCAGGGACAGGGAATTCCTACGAGCAGTACTTC.

This clonotype was seen at least ten times. This chain joins TRBV19 and TRBJ2-7, with TRBD2 matching over 8 bases. The V and J ends lost 2 bases and 2 bases, in that order; junction bases with no gene match: 5. CDR3 length: 15 amino acids. Germline V gene sequence: CDR1 LNHDA, CDR2 SQIVND (reference sequence). CDR3 sequence (DNA): TGTGCCAGTAGTATAAGGCCTAGCGGGCCCTACGAGCAGTACTTC. Its translation: CASSIRPSGPYEQYF.

The table lists this clonotype with many counts. V gene TRBV5-1 combines with J gene TRBJ1-6, with 8 bases that match TRBD1. Trimming cost V 0 bases and J 10 bases; bases outside gene matches: 9. CDR1 and CDR2 (germline): SGHRS, YFSETQ. The CDR3 extends over 16 amino acids. This CDR3 is CASSLEGRQGRSPLHF. The CDR3 bases are TGCGCCAGCAGCTTGGAAGGAAGACAGGGGCGCTCACCCCTCCACTTT.

Many counts were recorded for this clonotype. V and J are TRBV7-9 and TRBJ2-7, with 7 bases that match TRBD1. Per germline, CDR1 SEHNR and CDR2 FQNEAQ (reference sequence). V dropped 1 base and J dropped 3; count of bases not matched to a gene: 6. This CDR3 has 15 residues. The CDR3 nucleotides are TGTGCCAGCAGCTTAGACAAGGGGGCGATCTACGAGCAGTACTTC. It codes for CASSLDKGAIYEQYF.

This clonotype has at least ten counts. The V gene is TRBV20-1, the J gene TRBJ2-7, with 9 bases that match TRBD1. There are 14 residues in the CDR3. J gave up 6 bases and V 3 bases, and 9 bases lay outside the gene matches. The germline V gene encodes CDR1 DFQATT and CDR2 SNEGSKA (reference sequence). The CDR3 region is CSASKRQGVREQYF. The CDR3 DNA follows: TGCAGTGCTAGTAAAAGACAGGGGGTACGCGAGCAGTACTTC.

This clonotype appeared a few times. The chain recombines TRBV14 with TRBJ2-3; D gene ambiguous. This CDR3 is 14 amino acids long. The germline V and J ends were trimmed by 2 bases and 1 base, with 7 bases remaining between them. Germline CDR1 reads SGHDN; CDR2 reads FVKESK. The CDR3 loop is CASSQIIGTDTQYF. The CDR3 coding sequence is TGTGCCAGCAGCCAAATCATTGGCACAGATACGCAGTATTTT.

The table lists this clonotype with a few counts. V and J are TRBV7-3 and TRBJ2-3; no clear D gene. The V and J ends lost 1 base and 4 bases respectively, with 18 bases between them. Germline CDR1 reads SGHTA; CDR2 reads FQGTGA. The CDR3 has 17 residues. As DNA, the CDR3 is TGTGCCAGCAGCTTAATCCTTCCGTCAAACCGTGCAGATACGCAGTATTTT. Its protein product is CASSLILPSNRADTQYF.

This chain connects TRBV2 to TRBJ1-5; 8 bases are a match to TRBD1. This CDR3 is 18 amino acids long. J lost 0 bases, V lost 5 bases, and 12 bases had no gene match. CDR1 is SNHLY, CDR2 FYNNEI, per germline. The CDR3 nucleotides read TGTGCCAGCAGTTACGGCGGACAGGGCAGGTATAGCAATCAGCCCCAGCATTTT. It translates to CASSYGGQGRYSNQPQHF. The whole variable domain, remainder taken from reference TRBV2 and TRBJ1-5, is EPEVTQTPSHQVTQMGQEVILRCVPISNHLYFYWYRQILGQKVEFLVSFYNNEISEKSEIFDDQFSVERPDGSNFTLKIRSTKLEDSAMYFCASSYGGQGRYSNQPQHFGDGTRLSIL.

This clonotype appeared many times. The rearrangement joins TRBV20-1 to TRBJ2-7; TRBD2 matches 7 bases. Germline V gene sequence: CDR1 DFQATT, CDR2 SNEGSKA (reference sequence). V lost 1 base, J lost 7 bases, and 10 bases stayed unmatched. The CDR3 length is 14 residues. CDR3 DNA: TGCAGTGCTAGAGTATTGGCGGGAGCGGGAGAGCAGTACTTC. This codes for CSARVLAGAGEQYF.

As concerns this clonotype: This may be a read error: a much more frequent sequence differs by one nucleotide. The V gene is TRBV24-1, the J gene TRBJ2-7, with D perhaps TRBD2 (6 bases). V was shortened by 4 bases and J by 5 bases, with 14 bases between the two germline ends. The germline V gene encodes CDR1 KGHDR and CDR2 SFDVKD. This CDR3 contains 14 residues. The CDR3 is CATSEKGRTDEQYF. The CDR3 DNA sequence: TGTGCCACCAGTGAGAAGGGGAGGACCGACGAGCAGTACTTC.

This clonotype appeared a few times. The CDR3: CASSLGLAGLTDTQYF. The CDR3 DNA reads as TGTGCCAGCAGCTTGGGACTAGCGGGACTCACAGATACGCAGTATTTT. The chain joins TRBV7-3 to TRBJ2-3, with TRBD2 identical over 13 bases. CDR3 size: 16 residues. J lost 2 bases, V lost 3 bases, and 2 bases had no gene match. The germline V gene has CDR1 SGHTA and CDR2 FQGTGA.

CDR3: CAYMTDYGYTF. Here the CDR3 DNA reads TGTGCCTACATGACGGATTATGGCTACACCTTC. The chain combines TRBV30 with TRBJ1-2; no firm D call. V lost 7 bases to trimming and J lost 5 bases, with 11 bases between them. This CDR3 is built from 11 residues. Germline V gene sequence: CDR1 GTSNPN, CDR2 SVGIG (reference sequence).

This clonotype was observed at least ten times. The chain joins TRBV7-8 to TRBJ2-7, with D possibly being TRBD2 (6 bases). Germline CDR1 reads SGHVS; CDR2 reads FQNEAQ. Trimming took off 6 bases at V and 0 bases at J, with 12 bases between the two ends. The CDR3 spans 14 residues. CDR3 sequence reads: CASSRRRDSYEQYF. The DNA for the CDR3 is TGTGCCAGCAGTAGAAGGCGGGACTCCTACGAGCAGTACTTC.

There are many counts of this clonotype. This chain joins TRBV25-1 and TRBJ1-3; D is undetermined. Germline V gene lookup returns CDR1 MGHDK and CDR2 SYGVNS. The CDR3 totals 15 residues. V gave up 7 bases and J gave up 4 bases, with 17 bases separating them. CDR3 nucleotides: TGTGCCAGCACCGAACAGACCGAGCGAGGAAACACCATATATTTT. This codes for CASTEQTERGNTIYF.

A note on this clonotype: A read error is possible here, since a much larger clone lies one base away. V and J are TRBV5-1 and TRBJ2-7; 9 positions agree with TRBD1. The germline gives CDR1 SGHRS, CDR2 YFSETQ. This CDR3 is built from 14 residues. The CDR3 bases are TGCGCCAACAGCTTGGACAGGGGAGCCTACGAGCAGTACTTC. Its translation: CANSLDRGAYEQYF.

The chain has TRBV7-3 and TRBJ1-2; D gene uncertain. V was cut by 2 bases and J by 8 bases, with 3 bases left in between. Germline V gene sequence: CDR1 SGHTA, CDR2 FQGTGA. The CDR3 length is 10 residues. The CDR3 is CASSLLGYTF. CDR3 DNA: TGTGCCAGCAGCTTATTAGGCTACACCTTC.

Only a few counts were recorded for this clonotype. The chain is built from TRBV5-1 and TRBJ2-1, with no clear D. The germline gives CDR1 SGHRS, CDR2 YFSETQ. The CDR3 covers 14 residues. V gave up 4 bases and J gave up 3 bases, with 11 bases separating them. CDR3 protein: CASSPSGIYNEQFF. CDR3 nucleotide sequence: TGCGCCAGCAGCCCCTCGGGCATCTACAATGAGCAGTTCTTC.